A single sample gave rise to the 3 T cell receptor beta chains below, sequenced in a study of cytomegalovirus exposure and HLA in healthy donors (dated by TCRdb to about 2017). Library preparation used the immunoSEQ multiplex PCR assay. The multiplex PCR relied on a mix of 60 forward primers for TCR Vbeta segments and 13 reverse primers for TCR Jbeta segments. This is the immuneACCESS table as TCRdb keeps it, with only in-frame sequences that have V and J called. A part of the clones is gone; compared with another copy, unresolved V genes explain less than half, and the rest is unexplained. The sample data list around 120,000 clones, and 60% to 85% of these were observed just once. The ten top clones hold roughly 1.8% of the sample. The sequenced sample consisted of PBMCs. These TCRs come from a woman aged 40 to 50 in good health and CMV-seronegative.

The V and J genes are TRBV28 and TRBJ1-1; TRBD1 matches 7 bases. The junction had 11 bases not matched to a gene; V was cut back by 5 bases and J by 2 bases. The CDR3 spans 16 residues. Germline CDR1 MDHEN, CDR2 SYDVKM. CDR3 in amino acids: CASSPVAGGSNTEAFF. The CDR3 coding sequence is TGTGCCAGCAGTCCCGTTGCAGGGGGAAGTAACACTGAAGCTTTCTTT.

The V call is TRBV11-2, the J call TRBJ1-2; TRBD1 matches 9 bases. Germline V gene lookup returns CDR1 SGHAT and CDR2 FQNNGV. V gave up 1 base and J gave up 8 bases; unmatched junction bases: 11. The CDR3 runs to 16 residues. CDR3 DNA sequence: TGTGCCAGCAGCTTAGCCGGGACAGGGCCTACTCGGGGCTACACCTTC. It translates to CASSLAGTGPTRGYTF.

The V call is TRBV2, the J call TRBJ2-7; D is possibly TRBD2 (6 bases). CDR1 SNHLY and CDR2 FYNNEI come from the germline V gene. The CDR3 sequence is 15 residues long. The ends were cut back, 0 bases at V and 3 bases at J, with 12 bases in the middle. CDR3 coding DNA: TGTGCCAGCAGTGAAGCGGGACTCTCAGGCTACGAGCAGTACTTC. Its translation is CASSEAGLSGYEQYF.